The present T cell receptor beta chain was sequenced within a study of beta chain features in type 1 diabetes (dated by TCRdb to between 2018 and 2020). Regarding the research as a whole: Patients and healthy donors did not differ in mean age, gender distribution, total cell number or subset yield. A total of roughly 100,000,000 sorted cells were examined across all samples, and the number of cells per subset was strongly correlated with RNA yield. In the study, TCRB repertoires of sorted circulating CD4+ T cell subsets from recently diagnosed type 1 diabetes patients were compared with those of matched healthy donors. Regulatory and stem cell-like memory subsets were obtained from only 8 patients and roughly eight healthy donors, while naive and central memory subsets were obtained from all 30 or so donors. The research as a whole found: Because cDNA was sequenced instead of genomic DNA, highly expressing activated cells could be over-represented, though the groups showed no difference in activation or CD3 levels. Naive, central memory and regulatory TCRB repertoires appeared to be more similar among patients than among healthy donors. At VDJ recombination sites, type 1 diabetes patients had fewer insertions and more deleted nucleotides, which implies abnormalities in thymic rearrangement. PCR might favor shorter templates, but patient and control samples were amplified and corrected together, so any skew would affect both groups equally. Only small numbers of individuals were included in the HLA sub-analyses, which left unresolved whether HLA type had any influence on TCRB rearrangement. Type 1 diabetes patients showed a moderate but significant shortening of TCRB CDR3 length in all four CD4+ subsets.

The High Capacity cDNA Reverse Transcription Kit was used to reverse transcribe all of the isolated RNA, meaning that expressed TCRB transcripts were what got sequenced. Deep immunoSEQ sequencing was applied to naive, central memory and regulatory T cell samples, giving an average of approximately 4 million total reads per sample. After sorted cells were lysed in RLT buffer, RNA was extracted with DNase-treated RNeasy Micro or Mini kits, with the choice depending on cell number. Each cell subset was processed on its own to prevent cross-contamination, while patient and healthy donor samples were processed together. The immunoSEQ multiplex PCR was used to amplify TCRB sequences from cDNA, generating 87-bp fragments that spanned the CDR3 region. The amplicons were sequenced using the Illumina HiSeq platform. The published analysis was carried out like this. PCR bias was computationally corrected using synthetic template baselines, reads within Hamming distance 2 were collapsed, and singletons that could not be merged were discarded. Reads were aligned to IMGT to assign V, D and J genes, CDR3 length, and insertions or deletions at six rearrangement sites. Clonotype counts were normalized to sorted cell number within each subset before computing true diversity and Gini coefficients with the tcR R package. The overlap coefficient, calculated on TCRB nucleotide sequences, was used to quantify repertoire sharing. Out-of-frame TCRB sequences from naive cells were analyzed as a proxy for the pre-selection repertoire. Imported from immuneACCESS, the table was reduced by TCRdb to in-frame sequences with V and J called. These copies leave out some clones; in studies compared against another copy, an unresolved V gene accounts for under half, and the cause of the remainder is not known. V and J calls plus clone size are reproduced from that table; the DNA served to infer D and trimming. The table for this sample lists 400,000 to 600,000 clones; 30% of them were counted only once. The ten largest clones take up about 0.065% of the sample.

About this clone: Its specific antigen is unknown. Base qualities are not recorded, but no much larger clone differs from it by a single base.

The junction carries 17 bases between V and J, which are trimmed by 5 bases and 6 bases respectively. Including cysteine and phenylalanine, the CDR3 has 13 amino acids. Just the 39-base CDR3 DNA is kept, in frame starting at base 1. Looking up the germline V gene (reference sequence) yields CDR1 GTSNPN and CDR2 SVGIG. Each donor gave one peripheral blood draw, averaging approximately 110 mL, which was collected into heparinised tubes. Using a panel that included CD45RO, CCR7, CD25, CD127, CD95 and CD27, naive, central memory, regulatory and stem cell-like memory CD4+ T cells were sorted on a BD FACSAria II. All sorted populations exceeded 95% purity. PBMCs were isolated immediately by Lymphoprep density gradient centrifugation and stained directly without culture. To minimize batch effects, samples were stained and sorted in pairs, one healthy donor with one patient per experiment.

The sequencing input was naive CD4+ T cells from blood. This sample's cell subset or site label indicates: true naive CD4+ T cells. The sequence derives from a man aged 18-30 years in good health. The sequence joins TRBV30 to TRBJ2-7; perhaps TRBD1 is the D gene, with 6 bases matching. The CDR3 reads as follows: CAWQDFEGGEQYF. The nucleotides are TGTGCCTGGCAGGACTTCGAAGGGGGCGAGCAGTACTTC.